This TCR beta chain was identified during a study of OX40 agonist ivuxolimab in advanced cancers. The study in broad terms: Ivuxolimab was a fully human IgG2 agonistic monoclonal antibody targeting the costimulatory receptor OX40 (CD134). Intravenous ivuxolimab was administered to patients every 2 weeks at six dose levels: 0.01, 0.1, 0.3, 1.5, 3 and 10 mg/kg. Of the 50 or so patients in dose escalation, about 20 had hepatocellular carcinoma, roughly 15 had melanoma, 9 had renal cell carcinoma and 9 had head and neck cancer. In the dose-escalation cohort, 82.7% of patients were male, and the mean age was approximately 60 years, with a range of about 23 to 85. Prior anti-PD-1, anti-PD-L1 or anti-CTLA-4 therapy was permitted, and checkpoint inhibitors had been received by more than 35% of dose-escalation patients. Partial responses occurred in three dose-escalation patients, of whom one had hepatocellular carcinoma and two had cutaneous melanoma. The purpose of peripheral TCRbeta sequencing was to test whether ivuxolimab changed TCR sequence diversity and led to clonal T-cell expansion. The monotherapy dose-escalation portion (N = 52 patients) of the phase I ivuxolimab trial is reported in the paper. Paper-wide results and their limitations: After ivuxolimab, more expanded clones were found on average in CD8+ T cells than in CD4+ T cells. Low levels of normalized T-cell clonal expansion were also shown by some nonresponding patients. The antigen specificity of the clonally expanded peripheral T cells was not determined. At doses of 0.1 to 3.0 mg/kg, clonal expansion of both CD4+ and CD8+ blood T cells was observed from baseline to week 6. Partial responders in the 0.1-3.0 mg/kg groups had among the lowest normalized peripheral clonal expansion, especially among CD8+ T cells.

For sequencing of the TCRbeta CDR3 region, genomic DNA was extracted from the sorted cells. The immunoSEQ Assay was used for sequencing of TCRbeta CDR3 regions. The table comes from immuneACCESS by way of TCRdb, which keeps in-frame sequences with V and J called. Part of the clones is missing from these tables; in studies checked, under half for an unresolved V gene and the rest for unknown reasons. A total of around 51,000 clones appear in this sample, about 80% of them only once. Roughly 2% of the sample comes from the top ten. From the cysteine up to the phenylalanine, the CDR3 has a length of 15 residues. Just CDR3 DNA is preserved here, 45 bases in frame from base 1. The junction shows trimming of 1 base on V and 1 base on J, and the gene matches do not reach 4 bases of it. The germline V gene (reference sequence) sets CDR1 to SGHKS and CDR2 to YYEKEE. The trial excluded patients who had a history of autoimmune disease or were on systemic immunosuppression. Peripheral blood for TCR sequencing was drawn from every dose cohort at baseline, at cycle 4 day 1 and at cycle 7 day 1. The samples were drawn from a first-in-human, open-label, multicenter phase I dose-escalation trial of ivuxolimab. Adults with locally advanced or metastatic head and neck squamous cell, hepatocellular, melanoma or renal cell carcinoma were enrolled in the trial. CD4+ and CD8+ T cells were sorted separately from peripheral blood before TCR sequencing.

As concerns this clone: It has no known antigen specificity. Base qualities are not recorded, but no much larger clone differs from it by a single base.

The chain uses TRBV5-5 and TRBJ1-1, and 7 junctional nucleotides match TRBD1. This sequence originates from an adult with an advanced solid tumor such as melanoma, head and neck, liver or kidney cancer. Sequences were derived from CD4+ or CD8+ T cells sorted from blood, sampled in a trial of the OX40 agonist ivuxolimab. CDR3 loop: CASSLWDSKNTEAFF. The sequenced DNA: TGTGCCAGCAGCTTGTGGGACAGTAAGAACACTGAAGCTTTCTTT.